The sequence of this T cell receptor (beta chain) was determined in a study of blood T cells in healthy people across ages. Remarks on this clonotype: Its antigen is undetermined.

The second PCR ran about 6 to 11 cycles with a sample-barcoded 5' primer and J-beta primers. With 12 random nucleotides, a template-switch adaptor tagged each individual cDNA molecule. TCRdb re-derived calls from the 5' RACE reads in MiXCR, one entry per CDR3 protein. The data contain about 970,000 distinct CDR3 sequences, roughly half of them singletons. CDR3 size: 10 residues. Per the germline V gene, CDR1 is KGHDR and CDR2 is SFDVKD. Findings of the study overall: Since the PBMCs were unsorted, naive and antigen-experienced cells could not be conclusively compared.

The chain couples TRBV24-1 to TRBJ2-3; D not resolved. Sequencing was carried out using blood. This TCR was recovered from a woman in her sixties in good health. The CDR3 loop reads CEANADTQYF. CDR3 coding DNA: TGTGAGGCCAACGCAGATACGCAGTATTTT.